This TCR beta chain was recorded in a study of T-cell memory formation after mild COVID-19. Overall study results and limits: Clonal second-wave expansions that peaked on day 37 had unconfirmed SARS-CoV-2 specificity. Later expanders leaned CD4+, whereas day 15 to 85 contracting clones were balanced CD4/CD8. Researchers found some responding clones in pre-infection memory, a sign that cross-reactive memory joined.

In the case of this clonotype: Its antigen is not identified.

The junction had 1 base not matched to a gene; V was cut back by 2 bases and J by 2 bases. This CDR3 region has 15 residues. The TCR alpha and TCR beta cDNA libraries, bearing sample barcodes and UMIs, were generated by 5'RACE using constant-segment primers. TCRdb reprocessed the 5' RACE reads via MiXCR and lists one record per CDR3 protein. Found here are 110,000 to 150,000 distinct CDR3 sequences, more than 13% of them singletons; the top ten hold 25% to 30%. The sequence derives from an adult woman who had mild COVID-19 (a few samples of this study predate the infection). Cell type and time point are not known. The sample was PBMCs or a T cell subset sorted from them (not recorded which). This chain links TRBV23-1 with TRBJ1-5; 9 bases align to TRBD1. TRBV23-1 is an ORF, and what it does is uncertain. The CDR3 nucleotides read TGCGCCAGCAGTCAAAACAGGGGGCGCAATCAGCCCCAGCATTTT. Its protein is CASSQNRGRNQPQHF.